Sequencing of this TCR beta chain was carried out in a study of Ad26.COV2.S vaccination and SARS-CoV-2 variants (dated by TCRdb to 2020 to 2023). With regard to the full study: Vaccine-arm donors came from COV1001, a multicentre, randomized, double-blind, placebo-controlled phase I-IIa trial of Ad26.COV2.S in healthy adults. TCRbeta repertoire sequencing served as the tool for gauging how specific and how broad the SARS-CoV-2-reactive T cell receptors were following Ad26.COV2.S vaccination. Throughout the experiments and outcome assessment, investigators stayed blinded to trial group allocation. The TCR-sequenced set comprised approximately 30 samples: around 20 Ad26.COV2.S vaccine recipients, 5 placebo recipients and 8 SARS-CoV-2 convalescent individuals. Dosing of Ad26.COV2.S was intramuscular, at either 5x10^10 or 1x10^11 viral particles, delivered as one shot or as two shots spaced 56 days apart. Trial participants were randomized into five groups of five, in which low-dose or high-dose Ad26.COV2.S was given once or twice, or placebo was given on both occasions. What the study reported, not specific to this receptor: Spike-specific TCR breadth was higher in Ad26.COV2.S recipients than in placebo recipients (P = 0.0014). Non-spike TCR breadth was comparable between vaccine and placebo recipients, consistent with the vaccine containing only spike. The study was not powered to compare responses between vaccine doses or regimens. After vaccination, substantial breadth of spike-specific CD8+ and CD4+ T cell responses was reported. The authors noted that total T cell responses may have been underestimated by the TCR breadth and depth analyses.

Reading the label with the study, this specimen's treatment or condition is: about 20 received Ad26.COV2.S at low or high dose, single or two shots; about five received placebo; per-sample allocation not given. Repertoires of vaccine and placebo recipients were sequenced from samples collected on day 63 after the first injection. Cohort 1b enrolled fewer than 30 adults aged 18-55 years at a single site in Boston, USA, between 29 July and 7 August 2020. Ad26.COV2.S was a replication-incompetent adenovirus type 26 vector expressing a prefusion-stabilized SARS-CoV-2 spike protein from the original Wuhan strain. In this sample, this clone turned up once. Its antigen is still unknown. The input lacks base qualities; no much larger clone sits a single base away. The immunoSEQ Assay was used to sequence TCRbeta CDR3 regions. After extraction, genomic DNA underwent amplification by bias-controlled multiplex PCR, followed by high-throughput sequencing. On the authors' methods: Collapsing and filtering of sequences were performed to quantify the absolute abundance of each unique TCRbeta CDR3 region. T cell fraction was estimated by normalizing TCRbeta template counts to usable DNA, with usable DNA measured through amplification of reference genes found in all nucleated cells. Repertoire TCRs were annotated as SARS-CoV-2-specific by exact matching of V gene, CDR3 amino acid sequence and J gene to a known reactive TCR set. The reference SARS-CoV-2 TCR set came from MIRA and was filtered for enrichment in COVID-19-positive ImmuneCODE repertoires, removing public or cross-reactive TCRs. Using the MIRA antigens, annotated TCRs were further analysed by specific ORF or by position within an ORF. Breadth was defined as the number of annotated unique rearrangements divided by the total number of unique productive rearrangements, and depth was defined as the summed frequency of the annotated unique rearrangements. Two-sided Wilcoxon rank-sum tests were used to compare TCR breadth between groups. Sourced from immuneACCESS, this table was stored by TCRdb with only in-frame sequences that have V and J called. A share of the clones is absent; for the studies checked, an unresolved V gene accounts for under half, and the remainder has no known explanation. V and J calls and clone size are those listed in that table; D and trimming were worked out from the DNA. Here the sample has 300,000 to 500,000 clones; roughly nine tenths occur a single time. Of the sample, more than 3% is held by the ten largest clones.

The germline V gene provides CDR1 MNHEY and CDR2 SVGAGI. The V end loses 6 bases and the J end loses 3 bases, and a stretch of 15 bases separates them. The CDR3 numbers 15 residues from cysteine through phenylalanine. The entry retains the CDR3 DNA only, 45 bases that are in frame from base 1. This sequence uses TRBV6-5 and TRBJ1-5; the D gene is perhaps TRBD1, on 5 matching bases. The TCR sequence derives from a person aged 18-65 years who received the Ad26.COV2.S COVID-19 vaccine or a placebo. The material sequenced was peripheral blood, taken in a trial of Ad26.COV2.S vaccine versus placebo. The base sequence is TGTGCCAGCAGCCCGACCGGGACGGTCAATCAGCCCCAGCATTTT. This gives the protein CASSPTGTVNQPQHF.